This TCR beta chain originates from a study of blood T cells in healthy people across ages (dated by TCRdb to between 2015 and 2016). Background for the entire study: In model experiments, template switching captured about one uniquely barcoded TCR beta cDNA molecule for every two T cells. Age-related changes in TCR beta repertoire diversity were measured in the study by deep sequencing normalized with unique cDNA molecular identifiers. The donors were divided into four age groups: young (average approximately 16 years), middle-aged (approximately 39), aged (approximately 62) and long-lived (about 84). The study analyzed two additional independent replicas of 1 million unique cDNA reads from the same blood draw for two donors, one aged 18 to 29 and one aged 80 or older. To avoid experimental bias, donors of different ages were spread randomly across the sequencing lanes.

This clonotype was found a few times. This receptor's antigen is unknown. No base quality values were provided; no much bigger clone lies one nucleotide off. Donors were 30 to 45 systemically healthy Caucasian individuals from Russia aged 6 to 90 years. Each donor gave approximately 9.4 milliliters of peripheral blood, drawn into EDTA-treated Vacutainer tubes. Ficoll-Paque density-gradient centrifugation was used to isolate PBMCs, with at least 7 million obtained per sample. Trizol reagent was used to extract total RNA from PBMCs, with at least 6 micrograms per sample. Naive CD45RAhigh/CD27high T cell percentages were measured by flow cytometry on a PBMC aliquot from every donor. Including cysteine and phenylalanine, the CDR3 has 13 amino acids. Only the CDR3 DNA stays, 39 bases, in frame from base 1. From a lookup of the germline V gene (reference sequence), CDR1 and CDR2 are DFQATT and SNEGSKA. Trimming at the junction amounts to 0 bases on V and 4 bases on J, and the germline ends lie 7 bases apart.

Study-wide findings and limitations: Observed TCR beta diversity per million T cells fell roughly linearly with age, and a significant reduction was already apparent by age approximately 40. The long-lived group showed more naive CD4+ T cells, fewer expanded clones and increased TCR diversity than the aged group, suggesting age selection. Observed TCR beta diversity correlated strongly with the percentage of naive T cells measured by flow cytometry. Conclusive comparison of naive and antigen-experienced compartments was prevented by the profiling of bulk unsorted PBMCs. Total diversity estimates from one million sequenced T cells were considered lower bounds and underestimates. Because the CMV infection status of the donors was unknown, age-related changes in expanded clonotypes may potentially have been confounded.

The library came from 5' RACE. Instrument on record: Illumina HiSeq 2500. The second PCR ran for roughly 7 to 11 cycles and used a J-beta primer mix along with a sample-barcoded 5' primer. Each TCR beta cDNA molecule received a unique molecular identifier from a template-switch 5' adaptor carrying 12 random nucleotides. At least 2.5 million CDR3-containing paired-end reads were obtained from each sample. First-strand cDNA was synthesized from all RNA with the Mint cDNA synthesis kit, primed by a TRBC-specific oligonucleotide. Following uracil-DNA glycosylase treatment, all cDNA underwent a first 18-cycle PCR with the universal primers M1SS and BC2_uni_R. As for the authors' bioinformatics: Normalization of each sample was performed by random selection of 1 million high-quality reads, each carrying a distinct molecular identifier. Instead of being binned into consensus sequences, reads with shared molecular identifiers were discarded. MiTCR, set to a Q25 quality threshold and the strictest error-elimination algorithm, was used for CDR3 identification, clonotype clustering and error correction. Lower-bound total TCR beta diversity was estimated with a nonparametric unseen species model using Euler transformation. TCRdb reprocessing: public reads trimmed at Q25 with fastp, clones called with MiXCR, in-frame beta chains kept. A single entry per CDR3 protein holds the most common genes and DNA from its merged rows. The authors' filters were not applied to this entry. Within this sample are about 1,400,000 distinct CDR3 sequences, with about 43% of them counted one time only. Roughly 7.7% of the sample is in the top ten clones.

The sample was blood. The source is a woman aged 18-29 years in good health. This chain joins TRBV20-1 to TRBJ2-1; no confident D gene assignment can be made. The DNA is TGCAGTGCTAGAGATCCCCGTTACAATGAGCAGTTCTTC. Protein translation: CSARDPRYNEQFF.